The clone carrying this TCR beta chain was seen a handful of times. The antigen remains unidentified. The record originates from a study of beta chain features in type 1 diabetes. Study-level background: Examined across all samples were some 110,000,000 sorted cells. Broader study findings: For Type 1 diabetes patients, all four CD4+ subsets carried TCRB CDR3s that were moderately but significantly shorter. Among type 1 diabetes patients, VDJ junctions had fewer insertions and more deletions.

Reverse transcription of all isolated RNA meant that expressed TCRB transcripts were sequenced. Assay: immunoSEQ multiplex PCR; the TCRdb copy retains only in-frame clones and omits some. The sample contains fewer than 550,000 clones, around 10% of which appear only once. Trimming shortened V by 6 bases and J by 0 bases, and 6 bases separated the two germline ends. This CDR3 is 13 amino acids long. Germline V gene sequence: CDR1 KGHSH, CDR2 LQKENI. This rearrangement joins TRBV18 to TRBJ1-3, with D unresolved. The origin of this receptor is a woman aged 18-29 years in good health. Material for sequencing was naive CD4+ T cells from blood. The CDR3 DNA reads TGTGCCAGCTCCCGGGGCTCTGGAAACACCATATATTTT. This encodes CASSRGSGNTIYF.